This TCR beta chain was recorded in a study of blood T cells in healthy people across ages. The study's findings and limits: In the absence of known donor CMV status, changes in expanded clonotypes were possibly confounded. Unsorted PBMCs ruled out conclusive naive versus antigen-experienced comparison.

The CDR3 sequence is 16 residues long. Germline V gene sequence: CDR1 MGHDK, CDR2 SYGVNS. The V gene end was trimmed by 2 bases and the J gene end by 2 bases; junction bases not matched to a gene: 4. Together with a sample-barcoded 5' primer, a J-beta primer mix was included in a second PCR lasting about 7 to 11 cycles. TCRdb reprocessed the 5' RACE reads with MiXCR, giving one entry per CDR3 protein. The sample carries about 970,000 distinct CDR3 sequences, roughly 50% recorded once. On this clonotype itself: Antigen specificity is unknown. This clone may be a read error of a much larger clone one base away.

The V gene is TRBV25-1, the J gene TRBJ1-4, with 8 bases identical to TRBD1. The origin of this receptor is a woman aged 60-70 years in good health. Sequenced: blood. In DNA form, the CDR3 reads TGTGCCAGCAGTGAACTTCAGGGGGCGACTAATGAAAAACTGTTTTTT. Its protein product is CASSELQGATNEKLFF.